This T cell receptor beta chain was sequenced for a study of T-cell memory formation after mild COVID-19. Using its own MiXCR run on the 5' RACE reads, TCRdb lists one record per CDR3 protein. The table includes around 300,000 distinct CDR3 sequences, 7.5% to 9.5% detected once. The germline CDR1 and CDR2 sequences are ENHRY and SYGVKD. There are 14 residues in the CDR3. V was pared by 2 bases and J by 7 bases, with 15 bases between. The sequenced sample was PBMCs or a T cell subset sorted from them (not recorded which). This chain uses TRBV10-3 with TRBJ2-7; no firm D call. This receptor was obtained from a man aged 18 to 29 who had mild COVID-19 (a few samples of this study predate the infection). Cell type and time point are not known. For the CDR3, the DNA is TGTGCCATCAGTGAGACGGACCTTACTAAAGAGCAGTACTTC. It translates to CAISETDLTKEQYF.